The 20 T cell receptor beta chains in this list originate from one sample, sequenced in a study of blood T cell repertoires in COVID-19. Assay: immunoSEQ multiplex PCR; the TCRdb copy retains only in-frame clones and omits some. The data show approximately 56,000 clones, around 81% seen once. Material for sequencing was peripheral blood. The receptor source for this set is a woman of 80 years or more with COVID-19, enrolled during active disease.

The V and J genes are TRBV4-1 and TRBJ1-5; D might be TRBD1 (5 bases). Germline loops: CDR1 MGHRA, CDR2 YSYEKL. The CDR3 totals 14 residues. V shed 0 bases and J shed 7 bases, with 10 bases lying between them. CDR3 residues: CASSQEGLGQPQHF. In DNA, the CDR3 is TGCGCCAGCAGCCAAGAGGGGCTTGGGCAGCCCCAGCATTTT.

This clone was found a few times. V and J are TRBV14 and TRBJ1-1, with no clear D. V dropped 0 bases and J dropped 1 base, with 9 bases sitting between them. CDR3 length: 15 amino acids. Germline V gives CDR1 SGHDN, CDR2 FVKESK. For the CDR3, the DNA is TGTGCCAGCAGCCAAGATAGACATCGGAACACTGAAGCTTTCTTT. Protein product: CASSQDRHRNTEAFF.

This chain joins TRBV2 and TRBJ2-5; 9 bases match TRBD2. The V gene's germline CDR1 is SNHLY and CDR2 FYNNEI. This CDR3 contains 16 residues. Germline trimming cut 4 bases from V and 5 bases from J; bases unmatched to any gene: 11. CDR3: CASSGTSAKTWETQYF. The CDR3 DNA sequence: TGTGCCAGCAGTGGGACTAGCGCAAAGACGTGGGAGACCCAGTACTTC.

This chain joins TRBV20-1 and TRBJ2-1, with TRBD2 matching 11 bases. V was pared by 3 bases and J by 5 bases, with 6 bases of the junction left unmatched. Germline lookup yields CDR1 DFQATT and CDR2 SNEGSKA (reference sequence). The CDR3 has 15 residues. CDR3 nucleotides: TGCAGTGCTAGTAGGGCTAGCGGGGGGAACAATGAGCAGTTCTTC. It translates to CSASRASGGNNEQFF.

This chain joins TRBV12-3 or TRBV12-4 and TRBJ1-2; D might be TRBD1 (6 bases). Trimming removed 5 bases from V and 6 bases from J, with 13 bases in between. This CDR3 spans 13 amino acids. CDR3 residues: CASSPHRADGYTF. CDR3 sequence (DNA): TGTGCCAGCAGTCCCCACAGGGCGGATGGCTACACCTTC.

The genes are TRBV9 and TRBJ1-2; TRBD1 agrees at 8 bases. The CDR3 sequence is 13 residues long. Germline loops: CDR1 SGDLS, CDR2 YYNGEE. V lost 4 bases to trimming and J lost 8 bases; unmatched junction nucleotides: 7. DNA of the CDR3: TGTGCCAGCAGCACCGGACAGGGACGAGGCTACACCTTC. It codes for CASSTGQGRGYTF.

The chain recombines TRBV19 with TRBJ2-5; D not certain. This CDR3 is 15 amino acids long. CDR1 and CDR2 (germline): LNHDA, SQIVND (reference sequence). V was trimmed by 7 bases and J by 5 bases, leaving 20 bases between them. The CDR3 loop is CASTRSPVTWETQYF. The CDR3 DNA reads TGTGCCAGTACCCGTTCCCCGGTGACATGGGAGACCCAGTACTTC.

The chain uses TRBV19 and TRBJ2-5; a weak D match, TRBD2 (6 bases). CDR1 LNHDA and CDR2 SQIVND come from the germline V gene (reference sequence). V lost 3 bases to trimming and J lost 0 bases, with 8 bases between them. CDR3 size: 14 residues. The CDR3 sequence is CASSIGGNQETQYF. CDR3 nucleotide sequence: TGTGCCAGTAGTATCGGCGGGAACCAAGAGACCCAGTACTTC.

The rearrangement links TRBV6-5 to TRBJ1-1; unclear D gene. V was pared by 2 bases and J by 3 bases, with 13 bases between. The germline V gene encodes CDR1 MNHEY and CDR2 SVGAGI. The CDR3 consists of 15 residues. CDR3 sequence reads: CASSYRASGDTEAFF. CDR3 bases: TGTGCCAGCAGTTACCGGGCGTCGGGAGACACTGAAGCTTTCTTT.

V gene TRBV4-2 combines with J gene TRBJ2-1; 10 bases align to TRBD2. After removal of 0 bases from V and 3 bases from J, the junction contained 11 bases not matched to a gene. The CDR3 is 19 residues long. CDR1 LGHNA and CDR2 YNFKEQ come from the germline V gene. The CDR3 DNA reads TGTGCCAGCAGCCAAGATCTAGGGGCTAGCGGGAGATACTACAATGAGCAGTTCTTC. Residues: CASSQDLGASGRYYNEQFF.

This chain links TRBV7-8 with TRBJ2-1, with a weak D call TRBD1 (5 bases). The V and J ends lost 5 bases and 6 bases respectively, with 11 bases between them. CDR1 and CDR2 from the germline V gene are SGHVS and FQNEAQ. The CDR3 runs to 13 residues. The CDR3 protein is CASSLRGTNEQFF. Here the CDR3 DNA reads TGTGCCAGCAGCCTTAGGGGTACCAATGAGCAGTTCTTC.

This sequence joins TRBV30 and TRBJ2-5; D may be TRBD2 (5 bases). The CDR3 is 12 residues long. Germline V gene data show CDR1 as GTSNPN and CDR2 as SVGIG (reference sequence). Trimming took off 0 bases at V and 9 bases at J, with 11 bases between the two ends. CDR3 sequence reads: CAWSVPGGAQYF. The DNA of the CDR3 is TGTGCCTGGAGTGTACCCGGAGGAGCCCAGTACTTC.

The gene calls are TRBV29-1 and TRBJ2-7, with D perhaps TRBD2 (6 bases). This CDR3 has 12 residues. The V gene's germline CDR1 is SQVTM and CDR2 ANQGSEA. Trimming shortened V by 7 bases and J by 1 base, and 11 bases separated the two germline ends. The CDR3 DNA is TGCAGCGGGATCGGGGGTTCCTACGAGCAGTACTTC. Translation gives CSGIGGSYEQYF.

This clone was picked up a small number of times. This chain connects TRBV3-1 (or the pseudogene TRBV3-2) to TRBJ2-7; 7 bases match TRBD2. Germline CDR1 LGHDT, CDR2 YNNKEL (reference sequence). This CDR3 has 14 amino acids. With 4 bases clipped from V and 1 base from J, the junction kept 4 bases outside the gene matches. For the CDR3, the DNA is TGTGCCAGCAGCCCACCGGGACTATCCTACGAGCAGTACTTC. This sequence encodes CASSPPGLSYEQYF.

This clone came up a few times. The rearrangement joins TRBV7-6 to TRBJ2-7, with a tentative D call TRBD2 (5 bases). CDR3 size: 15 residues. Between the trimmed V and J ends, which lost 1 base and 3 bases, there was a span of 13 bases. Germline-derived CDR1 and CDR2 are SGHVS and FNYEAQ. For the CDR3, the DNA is TGTGCCAGCAGCTTAGAGGTCGGGGTTAACTACGAGCAGTACTTC. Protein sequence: CASSLEVGVNYEQYF.

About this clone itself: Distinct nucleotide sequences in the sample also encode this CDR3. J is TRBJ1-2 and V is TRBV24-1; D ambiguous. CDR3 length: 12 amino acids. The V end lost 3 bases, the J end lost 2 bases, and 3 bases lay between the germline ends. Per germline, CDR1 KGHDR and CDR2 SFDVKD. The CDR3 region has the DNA TGTGCCACCAGTGATCCGAACTATGGCTACACCTTC. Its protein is CATSDPNYGYTF.

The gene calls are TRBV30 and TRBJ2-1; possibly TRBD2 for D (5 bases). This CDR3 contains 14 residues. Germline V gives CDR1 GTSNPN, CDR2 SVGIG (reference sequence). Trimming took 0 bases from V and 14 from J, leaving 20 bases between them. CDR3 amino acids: CAWSVGLAPTREFF. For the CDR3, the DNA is TGTGCCTGGAGTGTAGGGCTAGCCCCGACGAGGGAGTTCTTC.

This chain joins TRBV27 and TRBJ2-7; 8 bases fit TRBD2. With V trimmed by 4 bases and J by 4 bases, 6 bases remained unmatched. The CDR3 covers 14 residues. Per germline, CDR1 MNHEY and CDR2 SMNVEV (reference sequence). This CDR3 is CASSSGLGLYEQYF. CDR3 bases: TGTGCCAGCAGTTCGGGACTAGGCCTATACGAGCAGTACTTC.

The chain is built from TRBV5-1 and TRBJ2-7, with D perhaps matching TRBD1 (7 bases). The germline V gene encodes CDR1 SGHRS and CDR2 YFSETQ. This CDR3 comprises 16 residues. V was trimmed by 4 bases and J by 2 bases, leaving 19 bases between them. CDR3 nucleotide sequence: TGCGCCAGCAGCATCCGCGGCGGCAGGGGGGCCTACGAGCAGTACTTC. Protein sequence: CASSIRGGRGAYEQYF.

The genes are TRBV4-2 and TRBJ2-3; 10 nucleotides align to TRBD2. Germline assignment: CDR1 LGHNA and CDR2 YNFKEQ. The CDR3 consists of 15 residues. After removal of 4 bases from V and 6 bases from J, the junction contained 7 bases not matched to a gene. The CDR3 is CASSPPAGGPDTQYF. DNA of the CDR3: TGTGCCAGCAGCCCCCCAGCGGGAGGGCCGGATACGCAGTATTTT.